Reported below is one T cell receptor (beta chain). Its specificity is not known. The study ran its PCR with 60 Vbeta and 13 Jbeta primers. Only in-frame clones appear in the TCRdb table, and some are missing; sequencing was by immunoSEQ multiplex PCR. Of 190,000 or so clones in the sample, around 83% were seen once. This entry is derived from a study of cytomegalovirus exposure and HLA in healthy donors. Study in general: Findings of an earlier analysis included over 95 million unique TCR beta sequences from roughly 180 million T cells.

Study-level points and caveats: Previously analyzed data showed that most TCR beta V segments were productive at a frequency of about 90% or about 30%.

Sequenced: PBMCs. This clonotype was sampled from a man over 45 in good health and CMV-seronegative.

CDR3 amino acids: CTSSQDSGNYNEQFF. DNA of the CDR3: TGCACCAGCAGCCAAGATAGCGGAAACTACAATGAGCAGTTCTTC. The chain recombines TRBV1 with TRBJ2-1; the D call TRBD2 from the table was never checked on the DNA. TRBV1 is noted as a pseudogene. CDR3 length equals 15 residues.